This T cell receptor (beta chain) is from a study of T cell responses to AZD1222 COVID-19 vaccine. Overall study findings and caveats: Regions 160-218 and 743-854 held dominance among vaccine-associated CD4 TCRs, which spanned spike. White British people made up most donors, females outnumbered males, and clonal diversity was possibly underestimated.

Deletions cut 5 bases from V and 7 bases from J, with 6 bases between. Germline CDR1 SQVTM, CDR2 ANQGSEA. The CDR3 has 10 amino acids. To note about this clone: The antigen is unknown.

Pooling was applied to second doses at about 4 or about 12 weeks. Only in-frame clones appear in the TCRdb table, and some are missing; sequencing was by immunoSEQ multiplex PCR. Altogether some 110,000 clones are present, around 83% being singletons, with the ten largest covering around 4.4%. This chain links TRBV29-1 with TRBJ2-1; no clear D gene. The sequence was obtained from an adult who received the AZD1222 COVID-19 vaccine. The starting material was peripheral blood, obtained 28 days after the second AZD1222 dose. The DNA of the CDR3 is TGCAGCGTTCAGAATAATGAGCAGTTCTTC. Encoded protein: CSVQNNEQFF.